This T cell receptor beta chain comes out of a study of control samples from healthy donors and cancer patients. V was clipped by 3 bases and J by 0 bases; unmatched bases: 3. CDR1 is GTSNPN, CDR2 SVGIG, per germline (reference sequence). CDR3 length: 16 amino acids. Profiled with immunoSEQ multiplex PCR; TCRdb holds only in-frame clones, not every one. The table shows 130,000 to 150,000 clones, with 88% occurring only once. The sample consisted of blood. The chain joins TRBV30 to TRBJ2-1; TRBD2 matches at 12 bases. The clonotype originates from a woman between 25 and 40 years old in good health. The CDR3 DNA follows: TGTGCCTGGAGCGCTAGCGGGAGGGGCTCCTACAATGAGCAGTTCTTC. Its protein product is CAWSASGRGSYNEQFF.